Presented here are 23 T cell receptor beta chains from one specimen sequenced in a study of blood T cell repertoires in COVID-19 (dated by TCRdb to about 2020). The library was prepared using the immunoSEQ multiplex PCR assay. Drawn from immuneACCESS, this table holds only the in-frame rearrangements with V and J called that TCRdb kept. Clones are partly lost; checked studies trace under half to an unresolved V gene and leave the rest unexplained. Across this sample there are roughly 230,000 clones, with 75% to 85% seen only once. The ten biggest clones cover 6.5% to 9% of the sample. The source material was peripheral blood. The receptors were gathered from a woman in her 50s with acute or convalescent COVID-19.

This chain connects TRBV6-5 to TRBJ2-7; D perhaps matches TRBD1 (5 bases). This CDR3 spans 13 amino acids. Deletions cut 9 bases from V and 4 bases from J, with 16 bases between. Germline V lookup: CDR1 MNHEY, CDR2 SVGAGI. Here the CDR3 reads CARQGFSRYEQYF. The CDR3 DNA reads TGTGCCAGGCAGGGATTTTCGCGTTACGAGCAGTACTTC.

The chain recombines TRBV7-3 with TRBJ2-2; TRBD1 aligns across 7 bases. The V segment lost 5 bases and the J segment 5 bases; nucleotides outside the gene matches: 5. Germline-derived CDR1 and CDR2 are SGHTA and FQGTGA. This CDR3 has 14 amino acids. The CDR3 nucleotides are TGTGCCAGCAGCCCAAACAGGGGAACCGGGGAGCTGTTTTTT. Translating it yields CASSPNRGTGELFF.

This clone has more than one count but fewer than ten. The CDR3, as DNA: TGTGCCAGCAGCCGAGAGGGGACAGGGGGCTCCTACGAGCAGTACTTC. Encoded protein: CASSREGTGGSYEQYF. The gene calls are TRBV4-2 and TRBJ2-7; 11 bases map to TRBD1. V shed 4 bases and J 0 bases; nucleotides not matched to a gene: 5. CDR3 length equals 16 residues. Looked up from germline, CDR1 is LGHNA and CDR2 is YNFKEQ.

V usage is TRBV18 and J usage is TRBJ1-1; a possible D gene is TRBD1 (5 bases). The germline V gene encodes CDR1 KGHSH and CDR2 LQKENI. The CDR3 is 14 amino acids. The V gene lost 2 bases and the J gene lost 1 base, with 8 bases spanning the gap. This CDR3 is CASSPARANTEAFF. The CDR3 nucleotides read TGTGCCAGCTCACCAGCCAGGGCGAACACTGAAGCTTTCTTT.

The V and J genes are TRBV20-1 and TRBJ2-1, with TRBD2 identical over 13 bases. The CDR3 sequence is 19 residues long. J gave up 0 bases and V 3 bases, and 11 bases lay outside the gene matches. From germline, CDR1 is DFQATT and CDR2 SNEGSKA (reference sequence). The CDR3 loop is CSASKLSLAGGTSYNEQFF. Here the CDR3 DNA reads TGCAGTGCTAGTAAATTATCACTAGCGGGGGGGACCTCCTACAATGAGCAGTTCTTC.

This chain links TRBV6-1 with TRBJ1-1; TRBD1 aligns across 7 bases. The junction had 2 bases not matched to a gene; V was cut back by 3 bases and J by 1 base. Germline V gene sequence: CDR1 MNHNS, CDR2 SASEGT. The CDR3 sequence is 14 residues long. The CDR3 region has the DNA TGTGCCAGCAGTGATAACAGGGGGAACACTGAAGCTTTCTTT. Translating gives CASSDNRGNTEAFF.

This CDR3 reads CSASAVDRGGGNEQFF. The DNA of the CDR3 is TGCAGTGCTAGTGCTGTCGACAGGGGGGGTGGAAATGAGCAGTTCTTC. The V and J genes are TRBV20-1 and TRBJ2-1; 9 positions agree with TRBD1. There are 16 residues in the CDR3. Germline V gene lookup returns CDR1 DFQATT and CDR2 SNEGSKA (reference sequence). Trimming cost V 3 bases and J 7 bases; bases outside gene matches: 13.

The genes are TRBV27 and TRBJ1-2; possibly TRBD1 for D (6 bases). V was cut by 5 bases and J by 4 bases, with 11 bases left in between. Germline V gene sequence: CDR1 MNHEY, CDR2 SMNVEV (reference sequence). CDR3 length equals 13 residues. CDR3 bases: TGTGCCAGCAGTCTCAAGACAGGCTATGGCTACACCTTC. This sequence encodes CASSLKTGYGYTF.

The rearrangement uses TRBV25-1 and TRBJ2-2, with D tentatively TRBD1 (5 bases). This CDR3 contains 16 residues. Trimming shortened V by 5 bases and J by 4 bases, and 17 bases separated the two germline ends. Germline-derived CDR1 and CDR2 are MGHDK and SYGVNS. CDR3 residues: CASSPLGAGITGELFF. The CDR3 DNA follows: TGTGCCAGCAGTCCATTGGGTGCAGGGATCACCGGGGAGCTGTTTTTT. The whole variable domain, filled in from reference TRBV25-1 and TRBJ2-2, reads EADIYQTPRYLVIGTGKKITLECSQTMGHDKMYWYQQDPGMELHLIHYSYGVNSTEKGDLSSESTVSRIRTEHFPLTLESARPSHTSQYLCASSPLGAGITGELFFGEGSRLTVL.

This rearrangement joins TRBV10-3 to TRBJ2-7; D might be TRBD1 (7 bases). Germline V gene lookup returns CDR1 ENHRY and CDR2 SYGVKD. The CDR3 extends over 13 amino acids. V was cut by 7 bases and J by 7 bases, with 17 bases left in between. The DNA for the CDR3 is TGTGCCATCACCGAGGAGGGGGCTGGTGAGCAGTACTTC. Protein: CAITEEGAGEQYF.

This chain links TRBV9 with TRBJ2-7; D is unclear. Trimming removed 4 bases at V and 0 bases at J, with 5 bases between. CDR3 length: 12 amino acids. Germline V gene sequence: CDR1 SGDLS, CDR2 YYNGEE. The CDR3 loop reads CASSRSSYEQYF. CDR3 nucleotide sequence: TGTGCCAGCAGCAGGAGCTCCTACGAGCAGTACTTC.

This sequence joins TRBV3-1 (or the pseudogene TRBV3-2) and TRBJ1-2, with D maybe TRBD1 (6 bases). The CDR3 is 14 amino acids. The germline V gene has CDR1 LGHDT and CDR2 YNNKEL (reference sequence). V lost 10 bases and J 2 bases, leaving 17 bases between the germline ends. The DNA of the CDR3 is TGTGCCACCGCGGACAGTCCGTTAAACTATGGCTACACCTTC. As protein: CATADSPLNYGYTF.

The chain employs TRBV29-1 and TRBJ1-2, with D uncertain. Germline CDR1 is SQVTM and CDR2 is ANQGSEA. The CDR3 is made up of 11 amino acids. V shed 7 bases and J shed 8 bases, with 14 bases lying between them. CDR3 DNA sequence: TGCAGCGCTTCGACGGGTATGGGCTACACCTTC. This encodes CSASTGMGYTF. The entire variable domain, with the rest obtained from reference TRBV29-1 and TRBJ1-2, is as follows: SAVISQKPSRDICQRGTSLTIQCQVDSQVTMMFWYRQQPGQSLTLIATANQGSEATYESGFVIDKFPISRPNLTFSTLTVSNMSPEDSSIYLCSASTGMGYTFGSGTRLTVV.

This clone appeared once. The rearrangement joins TRBV19 to TRBJ1-6, with 7 positions matching TRBD1. The CDR3 contains 15 residues. Unmatched junction bases numbered 11, after V lost 8 bases and J lost 7 bases. Germline CDR1 reads LNHDA; CDR2 reads SQIVND (reference sequence). The CDR3 region is CASAGLGTENSPLHF. In nucleotides, the CDR3 is TGTGCCAGTGCCGGCCTAGGGACAGAGAATTCACCCCTCCACTTT.

For the CDR3, the DNA is TGTGCCAGCAGCATTAGTAGCGGGGGCTTCACGGGGACCCAGTACTTC. This translates into CASSISSGGFTGTQYF. This sequence joins TRBV7-6 and TRBJ2-5; the match to TRBD2 covers 9 bases. From germline, CDR1 is SGHVS and CDR2 FNYEAQ. Unmatched junction bases numbered 14, after V lost 5 bases and J lost 7 bases. The CDR3 length is 16 residues.

This clone was observed a handful of times. The V call is TRBV28, the J call TRBJ2-5; a weak D match, TRBD1 (5 bases). This CDR3 is built from 14 residues. The V gene's germline CDR1 is MDHEN and CDR2 SYDVKM. The germline V and J ends were trimmed by 3 bases and 7 bases, with 15 bases remaining between them. The CDR3 DNA reads TGTGCCAGCAGTTTGATGGCAGGGCTCGGGACCCAGTACTTC. It codes for CASSLMAGLGTQYF.

V gene TRBV6-5 combines with J gene TRBJ1-4; unclear D gene. The V and J ends lost 6 bases and 2 bases respectively, with 10 bases between them. This CDR3 has 14 residues. Germline V gene data show CDR1 as MNHEY and CDR2 as SVGAGI. DNA of the CDR3: TGTGCCAGCAGACTTGGTGGTACTAATGAAAAACTGTTTTTT. It specifies CASRLGGTNEKLFF.

V is TRBV5-6 and J is TRBJ2-3, with a weak D call TRBD1 (5 bases). This CDR3 is 15 amino acids long. Germline V lookup: CDR1 SGHDT, CDR2 YYEEEE. V was clipped by 0 bases and J by 2 bases, with 10 bases between them. The CDR3 sequence is CASSLAQGFTDTQYF. The CDR3 DNA follows: TGTGCCAGCAGCTTGGCCCAGGGCTTCACAGATACGCAGTATTTT.

V is TRBV9 and J is TRBJ2-7, with TRBD1 identical over 9 bases. The CDR3 is 15 amino acids. After removal of 3 bases from V and 9 bases from J, the junction contained 13 bases not matched to a gene. Germline V gene lookup returns CDR1 SGDLS and CDR2 YYNGEE. CDR3 nucleotide sequence: TGTGCCAGCAGCGGTTCCCCCGAACAGGGGGCGATGCAGTACTTC. Translation gives CASSGSPEQGAMQYF.

V is TRBV4-2 and J is TRBJ1-6, with 8 bases aligning to TRBD1. CDR1 is LGHNA, CDR2 YNFKEQ, per germline. V dropped 1 base and J dropped 9; count of bases not matched to a gene: 5. The CDR3 runs 15 residues. DNA of the CDR3: TGTGCCAGCAGCCAAGGCACAGGGGGTGGTTCACCCCTCCACTTT. Its translation: CASSQGTGGGSPLHF.

This clone was seen only once. The chain is built from TRBV6-6 and TRBJ1-4; TRBD1 might be the D (6 bases). Trimming shortened V by 3 bases and J by 7 bases, and 12 bases separated the two germline ends. Germline-derived CDR1 and CDR2 are MNHNY and SVGAGI (reference sequence). The CDR3 is 14 residues long. The CDR3 region is CASSYQGPSEKLFF. In nucleotides, the CDR3 is TGTGCCAGCAGTTATCAGGGGCCAAGTGAAAAACTGTTTTTT.

This clone was seen just once. The rearrangement uses TRBV7-9 and TRBJ2-1; D not certain. V lost 2 bases to trimming and J lost 8 bases, with 13 bases between them. This CDR3 has 14 residues. Germline CDR1 reads SEHNR; CDR2 reads FQNEAQ (reference sequence). CDR3 DNA: TGTGCCAGCAGCTTATTGGTCCCCTCGGATGAGCAGTTCTTC. Translated, it gives CASSLLVPSDEQFF.

This chain uses TRBV6-1 with TRBJ1-2, with D possibly TRBD1 on 6 matching bases. Germline CDR1 MNHNS, CDR2 SASEGT. CDR3 size: 13 residues. Trimming pared 3 bases from V and 4 bases from J, leaving 9 bases between. The CDR3 spells CASSEGAGYGYTF. CDR3 DNA: TGTGCCAGCAGTGAGGGGGCTGGCTATGGCTACACCTTC.